One sample yielded the 11 T cell receptor beta chains listed below, sequenced in a study of human T cells and chemical hapten exposure. MiXCR, run by TCRdb on the RACE reads, gives a single entry per CDR3 protein. This table holds some 180,000 distinct CDR3 sequences, 24% found once. Time point noted: patch test 3, about 24 weeks after DPC sensitization. The treatment is: therapeutic diphenylcyclopropenone sensitization with weekly scalp DPC. The source material was whole blood, sampled in connection with sensitization to the hapten diphenylcyclopropenone (DPC). Every receptor here comes from a woman between 40 and 55 years old with alopecia areata. Some clones in this sample may be carry-over from other donors' samples.

The rearrangement joins TRBV7-6 to TRBJ2-7; TRBD2 aligns across 9 bases. The CDR3 has 15 amino acids. CDR1 is SGHVS and CDR2 is FNYEAQ in the germline V gene. Germline trimming cut 5 bases from V and 4 bases from J; bases unmatched to any gene: 9. The CDR3 nucleotides read TGTGCCAGCAGCCCTTTGGTGCTAGCGGGGTACGAGCAGTACTTC. Translating gives CASSPLVLAGYEQYF.

V usage is TRBV12-3 or TRBV12-4 and J usage is TRBJ2-1; a possible D gene is TRBD1 (7 bases). Trimming cost V 5 bases and J 6 bases, with 14 bases left between them. The CDR3 is 14 amino acids. The CDR3 region is CASSRQGLSNEQFF. As DNA, the CDR3 is TGTGCCAGCAGTCGACAGGGACTTAGCAATGAGCAGTTCTTC.

This clonotype occurred once. The rearrangement joins TRBV6-2 or TRBV6-3 to TRBJ2-3; 7 nucleotides match TRBD1. CDR1 and CDR2 from the germline V gene are MNHEY and SVGEGT. The CDR3 sequence is 16 residues long. J gave up 1 base and V 5 bases, and 9 bases lay outside the gene matches. The CDR3 DNA sequence: TGTGCCAGCAGTCATAATACCGGGACAGGCACAGATACGCAGTATTTT. Its protein is CASSHNTGTGTDTQYF.

V usage is TRBV30 and J usage is TRBJ2-6; TRBD2 might be the D (5 bases). Per the germline V gene, CDR1 is GTSNPN and CDR2 is SVGIG (reference sequence). The CDR3 runs 13 residues. Trimming took 7 bases from V and 1 from J, leaving 8 bases between them. The CDR3 region has the DNA TGTGCCTCAACGGGGTCTGGGGCCAACGTCCTGACTTTC. It yields the protein CASTGSGANVLTF.

The CDR3 DNA reads as TGTGCCAGCAGCTATGGATCAGGGGTGGAGACCCAGTACTTC. Protein product: CASSYGSGVETQYF. V usage is TRBV7-8 and J usage is TRBJ2-5, with TRBD1 as a possible D gene (6 bases). Trimming removed 4 bases from V and 5 bases from J, with 14 bases in between. This CDR3 comprises 14 residues. Per the germline V gene, CDR1 is SGHVS and CDR2 is FQNEAQ.

This clonotype showed up just a few times. This rearrangement joins TRBV5-3 to TRBJ1-4, with no clear D. TRBV5-3 belongs to the ORF category, with a function that is uncertain. The CDR3 runs to 15 residues. V shed 1 base and J shed 0 bases, with 7 bases lying between them. CDR3 coding DNA: TGTGCCAGAAGCTTGTCCGCCGCAACTAATGAAAAACTGTTTTTT. This gives the protein CARSLSAATNEKLFF.

This clonotype was counted a single time. This chain uses TRBV6-2 or TRBV6-3 with TRBJ1-1; maybe TRBD1 (6 bases). Looked up from germline, CDR1 is MNHEY and CDR2 is SVGEGT. This CDR3 is 13 amino acids long. Trimming pared 6 bases from V and 4 bases from J, leaving 12 bases between. CDR3: CASSPQGTTEAFF. The CDR3 DNA follows: TGTGCCAGCAGCCCACAGGGCACCACTGAAGCTTTCTTT.

The rearrangement links TRBV9 to TRBJ2-7, with TRBD2 as a possible D gene (5 bases). This CDR3 spans 15 amino acids. Trimming cost V 4 bases and J 0 bases, with 14 bases left between them. Germline V gives CDR1 SGDLS, CDR2 YYNGEE. CDR3: CASSPRGQSSYEQYF. CDR3 sequence (DNA): TGTGCCAGCAGCCCAAGAGGGCAGAGCTCCTACGAGCAGTACTTC.

Only one count was recorded for this clonotype. The genes are TRBV6-2 or TRBV6-3 and TRBJ2-2, with 8 bases identical to TRBD2. J was trimmed by 6 bases and V by 1 base; bases with no gene match: 13. In germline, CDR1 is MNHEY, CDR2 SVGEGT. This CDR3 has 18 amino acids. The DNA for the CDR3 is TGTGCCAGCAGTTACTATCGTAGCGGGATCAATCGTCCCGGGGAGCTGTTTTTT. As protein: CASSYYRSGINRPGELFF.

This clonotype has just a few counts. The J gene is TRBJ2-5, the V gene TRBV2, with D tentatively TRBD1 (6 bases). The V end lost 5 bases, the J end lost 1 base, and 20 bases lay between the germline ends. The CDR3 runs 17 residues. Germline V gene lookup returns CDR1 SNHLY and CDR2 FYNNEI. CDR3 sequence (DNA): TGTGCCAGCAGTCCCCTATACCGGGACACGGCCCAAGAGACCCAGTACTTC. Translation: CASSPLYRDTAQETQYF.

This clonotype was detected a few times. The chain links TRBV9 to TRBJ2-2; 8 bases map to TRBD2. From germline, CDR1 is SGDLS and CDR2 YYNGEE. The CDR3 consists of 16 residues. J gave up 1 base and V 3 bases, and 5 bases lay outside the gene matches. CDR3 sequence: CASSGTSGWNTGELFF. CDR3 nucleotide sequence: TGTGCCAGCAGCGGAACTAGCGGTTGGAACACCGGGGAGCTGTTTTTT.